This TCR beta chain was obtained from a study of CD8 T cells in ankylosing spondylitis. Regarding the study as a whole: In reactive arthritis synovial fluid and blood, some motif variants had been reported before. Matched ankylosing spondylitis synovial fluid reportedly contained a significantly enriched population of disease-linked clones. The study identified a TCR beta motif of eight highly homologous variants that appeared characteristic of ankylosing spondylitis blood.

Points on this clonotype: Its antigen is not identified.

V was clipped by 0 bases and J by 1 base, with 4 bases between them. The CDR3 contains 13 residues. Germline CDR1 reads GTSNPN; CDR2 reads SVGIG (reference sequence). For TCR beta, libraries came from quantitative 5'-RACE with molecular barcodes. Using its own MiXCR run on the 5' RACE reads, TCRdb lists one record per CDR3 protein. The data show 350,000 to 450,000 distinct CDR3 sequences, with more than 25% seen just once and 0.89% held by the top ten. The chain has TRBV30 and TRBJ2-1; D ambiguous. Sequencing input: blood, either unsorted or a sorted T cell fraction (not recorded which). The source is a male donor with ankylosing spondylitis. In DNA form, the CDR3 reads TGTGCCTGGAGTGTACGGTCCTACAATGAGCAGTTCTTC. As protein: CAWSVRSYNEQFF.